Sequencing of this T cell receptor beta chain was carried out in a study of T cell repertoires in cytomegalovirus infection. TCRdb processed the reads anew with MiXCR; each CDR3 protein has one entry. Of some 300,000 distinct CDR3 sequences listed, roughly an eighth are singletons. The sample taken for sequencing was PBMCs. This sequence originates from a human donor in good health (CMV status not recorded). Some clones in this sample may be carry-over from other donors' samples.

For the CDR3, the DNA is TGTGCCAGCAGTTCCTTACCCGGGACAGGTCCCATCTCCTACGAGCAGTACTTC. It codes for CASSSLPGTGPISYEQYF. The gene calls are TRBV28 and TRBJ2-7, with 8 bases lining up with TRBD1. V was pared by 4 bases and J by 0 bases, with 14 bases of the junction left unmatched. Germline lookup yields CDR1 MDHEN and CDR2 SYDVKM. CDR3 length equals 18 residues.